Detailed here is one T cell receptor (beta chain). The data stem from a study of T cell repertoires in ileal Crohn's disease. The overall study: Every patient was operated on for stricturing (around 61%) or penetrating (approximately 40%) complications. Biopsies at the proximal margin of the resected specimen form MI samples.

Time point denoted: proximal margin of the surgical specimen (macroscopically non-inflamed). The V gene end was trimmed by 1 base and the J gene end by 0 bases; junction bases not matched to a gene: 3. The CDR3 has 19 amino acids. Germline CDR1 reads LGHNA; CDR2 reads YSLEER. Generated by immunoSEQ multiplex PCR, the TCRdb table keeps only in-frame clones and is missing some. The table has about 7,600 clones, 70% to 85% seen once. J is TRBJ2-6 and V is TRBV4-3; 13 bases align to TRBD2. This receptor was identified in an adult with Crohn's disease. Specimen: ileal tissue. For the CDR3, the DNA is TGCGCCAGCAGCCAAGGGGGGACTAGCGGGACCTCTGGGGCCAACGTCCTGACTTTC. The encoded protein is CASSQGGTSGTSGANVLTF.